Listed below are T cell receptor beta chains from one sample, sequenced in a study of Ad26.COV2.S vaccination and SARS-CoV-2 variants. Repertoires were generated with immunoSEQ multiplex PCR, while TCRdb's copy carries only in-frame clones and drops some. The sample contains 320,000 or so clones, roughly 90% of which appear only once. Sequencing used peripheral blood, obtained in a trial of Ad26.COV2.S vaccine versus placebo. These TCRs come from a person between 18 and 59 years old who received the Ad26.COV2.S COVID-19 vaccine or a placebo. CDR3s include the opening cysteine and the closing phenylalanine or tryptophan. Each record gives: V gene, D gene, J gene, clone size, CDR3 DNA, CDR3 protein. D genes are given only for firm matches. Clone size, where shown, is once, few, many, or a class for clones that have expanded.

V: TRBV19
D: TRBD1
J: TRBJ1-6
size: few
DNA: TGTGCCACCAACAGGGGGAGGGGTTCACCCCTCCACTTT
CDR3: CATNRGRGSPLHF

V: TRBV2
D: -
J: TRBJ1-4
size: -
DNA: TGTGCCAGCAGTGAAGGCCTAGGGACCCGTAATGAAAAACTGTTTTTT
CDR3: CASSEGLGTRNEKLFF

V: TRBV25-1
D: TRBD1
J: TRBJ1-1
size: few
DNA: TGTGCCAGCATGGGACAGATGAACACTGAAGCTTTCTTT
CDR3: CASMGQMNTEAFF

V: TRBV2
D: -
J: TRBJ1-2
size: -
DNA: TGTGCCAGCAGTGAACTCACAGCCAACTATGGCTACACCTTC
CDR3: CASSELTANYGYTF

V: TRBV15
D: -
J: TRBJ1-1
size: -
DNA: TGTGCCACCCGTGGACAGTCGTGGACCACTGAAGCTTTCTTT
CDR3: CATRGQSWTTEAFF

V: TRBV19
D: -
J: TRBJ2-5
size: -
DNA: TGTGCCAGTAGTATACTAGGGGAGACCCAGTACTTC
CDR3: CASSILGETQYF

V: TRBV5-1
D: -
J: TRBJ1-2
size: -
DNA: TGCGCCAGCAGCTTCCCGCCCGGGGACGGTAACTATGGCTACACCTTC
CDR3: CASSFPPGDGNYGYTF

V: TRBV28
D: TRBD1
J: TRBJ1-2
size: -
DNA: TGTGCCAGCTCGGGACAGGGTAATGGCTACACCTTC
CDR3: CASSGQGNGYTF

V: TRBV14
D: TRBD2
J: TRBJ2-1
size: -
DNA: TGTGCCAGCAGCCAACGCCTAGCGGGGGTAAGCTCCTACAATGAGCAGTTCTTC
CDR3: CASSQRLAGVSSYNEQFF

V: TRBV9
D: -
J: TRBJ2-2
size: -
DNA: TGTGCCAGCAGCGCCCCAGAAAAGGGGTACACCGGGGAGCTGTTTTTT
CDR3: CASSAPEKGYTGELFF

V: TRBV29-1
D: TRBD2
J: TRBJ2-1
size: -
DNA: TGCAGCGAAGGTAGCGGGAGTCGGGATGAGCAGTTCTTC
CDR3: CSEGSGSRDEQFF

V: TRBV2
D: -
J: TRBJ2-5
size: few
DNA: TGTGCCAGCAGTGAAGCGGGGGGCGTTATCCAAGAGACCCAGTACTTC
CDR3: CASSEAGGVIQETQYF

V: TRBV10-2
D: -
J: TRBJ2-2
size: -
DNA: TGCGCCAGCATGTCGGGAGCGAACACCGGGGAGCTGTTTTTT
CDR3: CASMSGANTGELFF

V: TRBV29-1
D: -
J: TRBJ1-2
size: few
DNA: TGCAGCGTTGAGGCCCAGGGATATTACTATGGCTACACCTTC
CDR3: CSVEAQGYYYGYTF

V: TRBV19
D: TRBD2
J: TRBJ2-1
size: -
DNA: TGTGCCAGCCTGTCACTAGCGGATATCAATGAGCAGTTCTTC
CDR3: CASLSLADINEQFF

V: TRBV7-9
D: TRBD1
J: TRBJ2-2
size: -
DNA: TGTGCCAGCAGCTTTGGGACAGGCCGTCGGATTACCGGGGAGCTGTTTTTT
CDR3: CASSFGTGRRITGELFF

V: TRBV2
D: TRBD1
J: TRBJ1-3
size: -
DNA: TGTGCCAGCAGACCTCGGACAGGGGGAAACACCATATATTTT
CDR3: CASRPRTGGNTIYF

V: TRBV6-5
D: -
J: TRBJ2-1
size: -
DNA: TGTTCAACGTCACCGTTGCTCTACAATGAGCAGTTCTTC
CDR3: CSTSPLLYNEQFF

V: TRBV7-2
D: -
J: TRBJ2-2
size: -
DNA: TGTGCCAGCAGCTCCTTGGGTGATAGCATCCTGAACACCGGGGAGCTGTTTTTT
CDR3: CASSSLGDSILNTGELFF

V: TRBV19
D: TRBD1
J: TRBJ1-1
size: -
DNA: TGTGCCAGTACCCCGACAGGGAAGGCGAACACTGAAGCTTTCTTT
CDR3: CASTPTGKANTEAFF

V: TRBV6-5
D: -
J: TRBJ2-1
size: -
DNA: TGTGCCAGCAGTTGGCAGCGGATGGGAGACAATGAGCAGTTCTTC
CDR3: CASSWQRMGDNEQFF

V: TRBV6-2/TRBV6-3
D: -
J: TRBJ1-5
size: once
DNA: TGTGCCAGCAGTTACGGTAGCTTGGGTCCACCTAGCAATCAGCCCCAGCATTTT
CDR3: CASSYGSLGPPSNQPQHF

V: TRBV19
D: -
J: TRBJ2-7
size: -
DNA: TGTGCCAGTAGTATAGGGTTCCCCAGTGGAGCTCATACCTACGAGCAGTACTTC
CDR3: CASSIGFPSGAHTYEQYF

V: TRBV4-3
D: -
J: TRBJ1-1
size: -
DNA: TGCGCCAGCAGCCAAACCCGAGGGGGGGGGAACGTGAACACTGAAGCTTTCTTT
CDR3: CASSQTRGGGNVNTEAFF

V: TRBV7-2
D: -
J: TRBJ2-2
size: -
DNA: TGTGCCAGCAGCCCCCCCAGGGGACCAGGGGAACCCGGGGAGCTGTTTTTT
CDR3: CASSPPRGPGEPGELFF

V: TRBV5-6
D: -
J: TRBJ1-5
size: -
DNA: TGTGCCAGCAGCTTGGCCGGAGGAAATAGCAATCAGCCCCAGCATTTT
CDR3: CASSLAGGNSNQPQHF

V: TRBV11-2
D: -
J: TRBJ2-1
size: -
DNA: TGTGCCAGCAGCTGGGGTGCTAGCGAAATAAATGAGCAGTTCTTC
CDR3: CASSWGASEINEQFF

V: TRBV6-5
D: -
J: TRBJ1-2
size: -
DNA: TGTGCCAGCAGTCCGCAGGTTGCTAACTATGGCTACACCTTC
CDR3: CASSPQVANYGYTF

V: TRBV27
D: -
J: TRBJ1-5
size: -
DNA: TGTGCCAGCAGCCTCAGGGTAGATCAGCCCCAGCATTTT
CDR3: CASSLRVDQPQHF

V: TRBV7-2
D: -
J: TRBJ2-3
size: -
DNA: TGTGCCAGCAGCCTCCGGGTCTTCACAGATACGCAGTATTTT
CDR3: CASSLRVFTDTQYF

V: TRBV18
D: -
J: TRBJ1-1
size: -
DNA: TGTGCCAGCTCACCACCACCAGGGGACACTGAAGCTTTCTTT
CDR3: CASSPPPGDTEAFF

V: TRBV5-1
D: TRBD2
J: TRBJ2-5
size: -
DNA: TGCGCCAGCTCAGAGGTCAGCGGGGGGGCCACCCTCCAAGGGACCCAGTACTTC
CDR3: CASSEVSGGATLQGTQYF

V: TRBV9
D: -
J: TRBJ2-2
size: -
DNA: TGTGCCAGCAGCGTAGCGGCAGCTATCCCGAACACCGGGGAGCTGTTTTTT
CDR3: CASSVAAAIPNTGELFF

V: TRBV4-3
D: -
J: TRBJ1-1
size: -
DNA: TGCGCCAGCAGCCGTGGGATAGCCGCCACTGAAGCTTTCTTT
CDR3: CASSRGIAATEAFF

V: TRBV11-2
D: TRBD2
J: TRBJ2-6
size: -
DNA: TGTGCCAGCAAGGTGGCGGGAGTAGGTGGGGCCAACGTCCTGACTTTC
CDR3: CASKVAGVGGANVLTF

V: TRBV19
D: TRBD1
J: TRBJ2-6
size: -
DNA: TGTGCCAGTAGTTCTCAGGGGGCTTTATACTCTGGGGCCAACGTCCTGACTTTC
CDR3: CASSSQGALYSGANVLTF

V: TRBV29-1
D: -
J: TRBJ1-1
size: -
DNA: TGCAGCGTTGTGCGGGGGCTCTCTCCTGAAGCTTTCTTT
CDR3: CSVVRGLSPEAFF

V: TRBV7-2
D: -
J: TRBJ1-1
size: -
DNA: TGTGCCAGCAGCTTAAACAGGGTCACTGAAGCTTTCTTT
CDR3: CASSLNRVTEAFF

V: TRBV6-5
D: -
J: TRBJ1-5
size: -
DNA: TGTGCCAGCAGACCGCAGGGGCGAAGAAATCAGCCCCAGCATTTT
CDR3: CASRPQGRRNQPQHF

V: TRBV2
D: -
J: TRBJ2-1
size: -
DNA: TGTGCCAGCACCCGGGACTTCCCAGCGGATGAGCAGTTCTTC
CDR3: CASTRDFPADEQFF

V: TRBV4-3
D: TRBD2
J: TRBJ2-3
size: -
DNA: TGCGCCAGCAGCCAAGAGCAACCGGGACTAGCGGTCACAGATACGCAGTATTTT
CDR3: CASSQEQPGLAVTDTQYF

V: TRBV18
D: -
J: TRBJ2-5
size: -
DNA: TGTGCCAGCTCACTTACGAAATGGGGAATGTACCAAGAGACCCAGTACTTC
CDR3: CASSLTKWGMYQETQYF

V: TRBV5-8
D: TRBD2
J: TRBJ2-1
size: -
DNA: TGTGCCAGCAGCGACGGGACTAGCGGGAGAATCCATGAGCAGTTCTTC
CDR3: CASSDGTSGRIHEQFF

V: TRBV6-5
D: -
J: TRBJ2-1
size: once
DNA: TGTGCCAGCAGTTACTCGAACTGGCTCGCCAATGAGCAGTTCTTC
CDR3: CASSYSNWLANEQFF

V: TRBV7-8
D: -
J: TRBJ1-2
size: -
DNA: TGTGCCAGCAGCTTATTGCGGGAGGGTGGCTACACCTTC
CDR3: CASSLLREGGYTF

V: TRBV12-5
D: -
J: TRBJ2-1
size: -
DNA: TGTGCTAGTGGTTTGGTTCCACTCGATACAGGGATGAGGGGAAATGAGCAGTTCTTC
CDR3: CASGLVPLDTGMRGNEQFF

V: TRBV5-1
D: TRBD2
J: TRBJ2-3
size: -
DNA: TGCGCCAGCAGCCTGAGGCGTACTAGCGGGAGGGAGGCAGATACGCAGTATTTT
CDR3: CASSLRRTSGREADTQYF

V: TRBV18
D: -
J: TRBJ2-5
size: -
DNA: TGTGCCAGCTCACCGGGCCAGTACCAAGAGACCCAGTACTTC
CDR3: CASSPGQYQETQYF

V: TRBV14
D: -
J: TRBJ2-3
size: -
DNA: TGTGCCAGCAGCCAAGAGTGGACAGATACGCAGTATTTT
CDR3: CASSQEWTDTQYF

V: TRBV7-8
D: TRBD1
J: TRBJ1-2
size: -
DNA: TGTGCCAGCAGCTTAGACCCCGGGACAGGGCAGGTCTATGGCTACACCTTC
CDR3: CASSLDPGTGQVYGYTF

V: TRBV29-1
D: -
J: TRBJ2-1
size: -
DNA: TGCAGCGTTGAAGTGGCCGTGGGGGGGCATGGGGATGAGCAGTTCTTC
CDR3: CSVEVAVGGHGDEQFF

V: TRBV7-9
D: -
J: TRBJ1-5
size: -
DNA: TGTGCCAGCAGCTTAGCCCAGCCCAATCAGCCCCAGCATTTT
CDR3: CASSLAQPNQPQHF

V: TRBV29-1
D: TRBD1
J: TRBJ1-2
size: -
DNA: TGCAGCGTTGATTTCGGCAGGGGGCGAAACTATGGCTACACCTTC
CDR3: CSVDFGRGRNYGYTF

V: TRBV5-1
D: TRBD1
J: TRBJ1-1
size: -
DNA: TGCGCCAGCAGCTCGGGACAGGGGATGACTGAAGCTTTCTTT
CDR3: CASSSGQGMTEAFF

V: TRBV28
D: TRBD1
J: TRBJ1-5
size: -
DNA: TGTGCCAGCAGTTTGCAGGGGGAGGGGAATCAGCCCCAGCATTTT
CDR3: CASSLQGEGNQPQHF